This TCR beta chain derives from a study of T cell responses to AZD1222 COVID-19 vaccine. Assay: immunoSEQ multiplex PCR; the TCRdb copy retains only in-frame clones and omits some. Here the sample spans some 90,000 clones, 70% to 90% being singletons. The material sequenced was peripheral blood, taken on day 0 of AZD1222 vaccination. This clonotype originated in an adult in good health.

The CDR3 region is CASSKTSGGWGNIQYF. The CDR3 DNA is TGTGCCAGCAGCAAGACTAGCGGAGGGTGGGGGAACATTCAGTACTTC. The chain has TRBV27 and TRBJ2-4, with 9 nucleotides matching TRBD2. J was trimmed by 7 bases and V by 6 bases; bases with no gene match: 13. CDR3 length: 16 amino acids. CDR1 is MNHEY, CDR2 SMNVEV, per germline (reference sequence).